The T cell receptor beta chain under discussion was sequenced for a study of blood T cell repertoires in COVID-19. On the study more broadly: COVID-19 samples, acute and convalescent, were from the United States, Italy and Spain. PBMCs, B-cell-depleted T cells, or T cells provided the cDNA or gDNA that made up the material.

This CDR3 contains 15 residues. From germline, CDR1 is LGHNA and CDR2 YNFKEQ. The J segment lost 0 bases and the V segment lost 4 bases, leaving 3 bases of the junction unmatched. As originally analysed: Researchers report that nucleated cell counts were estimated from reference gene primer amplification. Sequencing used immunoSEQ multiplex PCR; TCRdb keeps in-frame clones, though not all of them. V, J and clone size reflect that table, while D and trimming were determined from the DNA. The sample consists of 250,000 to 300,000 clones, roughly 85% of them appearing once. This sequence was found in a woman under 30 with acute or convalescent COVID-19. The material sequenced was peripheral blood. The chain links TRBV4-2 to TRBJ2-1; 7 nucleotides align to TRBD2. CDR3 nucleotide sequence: TGTGCCAGCAGCCGGGGGGAGGGCTCCTACAATGAGCAGTTCTTC. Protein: CASSRGEGSYNEQFF.